These 13 T cell receptor beta chains were sequenced from one sample in a study of Graves' ophthalmopathy and Graves' hyperthyroidism. RNA transcripts served as template for amplifying TCR beta CDR3 sequences. Second-round multiplex PCR followed a first-round RT-PCR using HTBI primers. TCRdb reanalysed the multiplex PCR reads using MiXCR and keeps one entry per CDR3 protein. The table records some 390,000 distinct CDR3 sequences, around 19% of them present only once. Sample: peripheral blood. The source is a woman between 18 and 29 years old with Graves' ophthalmopathy.

This clonotype has ten or more counts. CDR3 coding DNA: TGTGCCAGCAGCCCTGGGGGACAGCTCAGGAGCTATGGCTACACCTTC. It specifies CASSPGGQLRSYGYTF. This sequence joins TRBV7-3 and TRBJ1-2; 7 positions match TRBD1. V lost 5 bases, J lost 4 bases, and 13 bases stayed unmatched. This CDR3 spans 16 amino acids. Germline V lookup: CDR1 SGHTA, CDR2 FQGTGA.

Regarding this clonotype: At one end the junction does not follow the germline gene, possibly because of a read error. The chain recombines TRBV12-3 or TRBV12-4 with TRBJ1-2, with TRBD1 as a possible D gene (6 bases). There are 14 residues in the CDR3. The CDR3, as DNA: TGCGCCAGCAGCCAAGCCCCGGGGGCTGATGGCTACACCTTC. Its translation: CASSQAPGADGYTF.

This clonotype appeared many times. The J gene is TRBJ2-5, the V gene TRBV11-1; TRBD1 aligns across 7 bases. The CDR3 spans 17 residues. The V segment lost 0 bases and the J segment 3 bases; nucleotides outside the gene matches: 10. Looked up from germline, CDR1 is SGHAT and CDR2 is FQDESV (reference sequence). The CDR3 loop reads CASSLARAGQAEETQYF. The CDR3 DNA follows: TGTGCCAGCAGCTTAGCGAGGGCCGGACAGGCCGAAGAGACCCAGTACTTC.

The gene calls are TRBV19 and TRBJ1-5; 7 positions match TRBD1. This CDR3 region has 16 residues. From germline, CDR1 is LNHDA and CDR2 SQIVND (reference sequence). V gave up 9 bases and J gave up 0 bases; unmatched junction bases: 11. CDR3 bases: TGTGCCAGCCTGGACAGGTGGGAGTATAGCAATCAGCCCCAGCATTTT. This gives the protein CASLDRWEYSNQPQHF.

With respect to this clonotype: Sequence at one end of the junction differs from germline and may be a read error. V gene TRBV20-1 combines with J gene TRBJ1-1; 10 bases are shared with TRBD1. CDR3 size: 13 residues. CDR1 and CDR2 (germline): DFQATT, SNEGSKA (reference sequence). The CDR3 coding sequence is TGTCTCCCGGGACAGGGGATGAACACTGAAGCTTTCTTT. This encodes CLPGQGMNTEAFF.

This clonotype was recorded at least ten times. The J gene is TRBJ1-5, the V gene TRBV12-3 or TRBV12-4; 7 nucleotides match TRBD1. The CDR3 consists of 14 residues. Trimming cost V 5 bases and J 3 bases; bases outside gene matches: 4. Written as DNA, the CDR3 is TGTGCCAGCAGTCTCACAGGGGTCAATCAGCCCCAGCATTTT. Its protein is CASSLTGVNQPQHF.

This clonotype was counted at least ten times. CDR3 loop: CASSLGGLNKPEAFF. The DNA for the CDR3 is TGTGCCAGCAGCTTAGGGGGACTCAATAAACCTGAAGCTTTCTTT. V is TRBV11-2 and J is TRBJ1-1, with D maybe TRBD1 (5 bases). This CDR3 comprises 15 residues. Looked up from germline, CDR1 is SGHAT and CDR2 is FQNNGV. Trimming left V 1 base short and J 6 bases short, with 15 bases between.

The table lists this clonotype with many counts. The CDR3 region has the DNA TGCAGTGCTAGTCGGATTGCCGGGGAGCTGTTTTTT. Its protein product is CSASRIAGELFF. The rearrangement joins TRBV20-1 to TRBJ2-2; unclear D gene. Germline CDR1 is DFQATT and CDR2 is SNEGSKA (reference sequence). The CDR3 has 12 residues. Trimming took off 3 bases at V and 6 bases at J, with 8 bases between the two ends.

The chain combines TRBV12-3 or TRBV12-4 with TRBJ2-7; D uncertain. The ends were cut back, 0 bases at V and 3 bases at J, with 3 bases in the middle. The CDR3 extends over 12 amino acids. The CDR3 protein is CASSLAVYEQYF. DNA for the CDR3: TGTGCCAGCAGTTTAGCCGTCTACGAGCAGTACTTC.

The rearrangement joins TRBV12-3 or TRBV12-4 to TRBJ2-5; 8 nucleotides match TRBD1. This CDR3 spans 14 amino acids. V dropped 5 bases and J dropped 4; count of bases not matched to a gene: 6. In nucleotides, the CDR3 is TGTGCCAGCAGTCCCTCGACAGGGGCAGAGACCCAGTACTTC. Amino acids: CASSPSTGAETQYF.

This clonotype has a count of ten or more. J is TRBJ2-7 and V is TRBV7-2; D might be TRBD1 or TRBD2, each matching 5 bases. Germline V CDR1 and CDR2: SGHTA, FQGNSA. This CDR3 comprises 15 residues. The V end was cut by 0 bases, the J end by 1 base, with 10 bases between. The CDR3 region is CASSLAGTESYEQYF. The DNA for the CDR3 is TGTGCCAGCAGCTTAGCCGGGACGGAATCCTACGAGCAGTACTTC.

The genes are TRBV11-2 and TRBJ1-2; 8 nucleotides agree with TRBD1. The trim removed 3 bases at V and 4 bases at J, leaving 10 bases unmatched. CDR1 SGHAT and CDR2 FQNNGV come from the germline V gene. There are 16 residues in the CDR3. CDR3: CASSLRTGSPGYGYTF. CDR3 bases: TGTGCCAGCAGCTTGAGGACAGGGAGTCCTGGCTATGGCTACACCTTC.

This clonotype was seen only a few times. V usage is TRBV7-2 and J usage is TRBJ2-2; D is perhaps TRBD2 (5 bases). CDR3 length: 11 amino acids. With 2 bases removed from V and 11 bases from J, the gap between germline ends came to 6 bases. The germline V gene encodes CDR1 SGHTA and CDR2 FQGNSA. In DNA, the CDR3 is TGTGCCAGCAGCTTACGGGATGAGCTGTTTTTT. Amino acid sequence: CASSLRDELFF.